This entry features one T cell receptor (beta chain) sequence. The specificity of this receptor is unknown. Per-base qualities were not stored, and no clone one base away is much larger. Library preparation was by 5' RACE. The sequencer listed for this sample is Illumina HiSeq 2500. A second 7 to 11 cycle PCR used a sample-barcoded 5' primer and a J-beta primer mix. Each TCR beta cDNA molecule received a unique molecular identifier from a template-switch 5' adaptor carrying 12 random nucleotides. At least 2.5 million CDR3-containing paired-end reads were obtained from each sample. First-strand cDNA was synthesized from all RNA with the Mint cDNA synthesis kit, primed by a TRBC-specific oligonucleotide. Following uracil-DNA glycosylase treatment, a first 18-cycle PCR with universal primers M1SS and BC2_uni_R was performed on all cDNA. Regarding the original processing steps: Each sample was normalized by randomly selecting 1 million high-quality reads, each carrying a distinct molecular identifier. Instead of being binned into consensus sequences, reads that shared molecular identifiers were thrown out. MiTCR, run with a Q25 quality threshold and the strictest error-elimination algorithm, handled CDR3 identification, clonotype clustering and error correction. A nonparametric unseen species model using Euler transformation provided a lower-bound estimate of total TCR beta diversity. Through fastp at Q25 and MiXCR, TCRdb rebuilt clones from the public reads, retaining in-frame beta chains. When rows share a CDR3 protein, they turn into one entry using the most common DNA and genes. These V and J calls originate from TCRdb's pipeline instead of the authors' own analysis. In this sample the table shows about 1,600,000 distinct CDR3 sequences, 42% of which occur a single time. The top ten hold around 8% of the sample.

V gives up 6 bases and J gives up 3 bases, and the segment between their germline ends measures 11 bases. There are 13 amino acids in the CDR3, from cysteine to phenylalanine inclusive. The read is trimmed to its CDR3 DNA, 39 bases read in frame from base 1. The germline V gene encodes CDR1 LGHDT and CDR2 YNNKEL (reference sequence). Donors were around 37 systemically healthy Caucasian individuals from Russia aged roughly 6 to 90 years. Ten milliliters of peripheral blood were drawn from each donor into EDTA-treated Vacutainer tubes. Ficoll-Paque density-gradient centrifugation was used to isolate PBMCs, with at least 6.5 million per sample. Total RNA, at least 6 micrograms per sample, was extracted from PBMCs with Trizol reagent. The percentages of naive CD45RAhigh/CD27high T cells were determined by flow cytometry on a PBMC aliquot from every donor. The sample belongs to a study of blood T cells in healthy people across ages (dated by TCRdb to the mid-2010s). Notes on the research overall: In model experiments, roughly one uniquely barcoded TCR beta cDNA molecule per two T cells was captured by template switching. Using deep sequencing normalized with unique cDNA molecular identifiers, the study measured how TCR beta repertoire diversity changes with age. For two donors (one aged 18 to 30 and one aged 80 or older), the study analyzed two additional independent replicas of 1 million unique cDNA reads from the same blood draw. To avoid experimental bias, donors of different ages were randomly spread across the sequencing lanes. The donors were divided into four age groups: young (average around 17 years), middle-aged (about 39), aged (about 60) and long-lived (roughly 82). Broad study findings and their caveats: The long-lived group showed more naive CD4+ T cells, fewer expanded clones and increased TCR diversity than the aged group, suggesting age selection. Since profiling was done on bulk unsorted PBMCs, naive and antigen-experienced compartments could not be conclusively compared. Total diversity estimates from one million sequenced T cells were considered lower bounds and underestimates. Donor CMV infection status was unknown, potentially confounding age-related changes in expanded clonotypes. Observed TCR beta diversity per million T cells fell roughly linearly with age, and a significant reduction was already apparent by age around 36. Observed TCR beta diversity correlated strongly with the percentage of naive T cells measured by flow cytometry.

This receptor was taken from a woman aged 18-29 years in good health. Sequenced sample: blood. The V and J genes are TRBV3-1 and TRBJ1-1; the D gene identity is not certain. Here is the DNA: TGTGCCAGCAGGTTACTCGGAGACACTGAAGCTTTCTTT. Translation gives CASRLLGDTEAFF.